This passage covers 15 T cell receptor beta chains from one sample sequenced in a study of lymphopenia after photon versus proton radiotherapy (dated by TCRdb to the late 2010s). Libraries were prepared through the immunoSEQ multiplex PCR assay. TCRdb stores this immuneACCESS table with in-frame sequences only. Part of the clones is absent; in the studies checked, under half of the shortfall reflects unresolved V genes, and no reason is known for the rest. In all, the sample holds 55,000 to 70,000 clones, and about 90% of those were seen once. Of the sample, 2% to 2.5% is held by the ten largest clones. The sample consisted of peripheral blood, taken from a patient treated with photon-based radiotherapy. The receptors come from a woman aged 40-49 years with cholangiocarcinoma.

The chain joins TRBV10-3 to TRBJ2-1; 10 positions match TRBD1. Trimming took 6 bases from V and 4 from J; bases not matched to a gene: 3. Germline CDR1 ENHRY, CDR2 SYGVKD. This CDR3 comprises 14 residues. The CDR3 loop is CAISGQGDYNEQFF. CDR3 sequence (DNA): TGTGCCATCAGCGGACAGGGGGATTACAATGAGCAGTTCTTC.

This clone has only one observation. V usage is TRBV27 and J usage is TRBJ1-1; 7 bases fit TRBD1. Germline V gene sequence: CDR1 MNHEY, CDR2 SMNVEV (reference sequence). This CDR3 is 15 amino acids long. V shed 1 base, J shed 4 bases, and the junction held 6 bases outside the gene matches. This CDR3 is CASSLYTGAGTEAFF. In DNA form, the CDR3 reads TGTGCCAGCAGTTTATACACAGGGGCAGGCACTGAAGCTTTCTTT.

The gene calls are TRBV13 and TRBJ2-3, with TRBD2 matching over 9 bases. The CDR3 contains 15 residues. V shed 4 bases, J shed 4 bases, and the junction held 6 bases outside the gene matches. Germline V CDR1 and CDR2: PRHDT, FYEKMQ (reference sequence). Here the CDR3 reads CASSSRTSVADTQYF. The CDR3 DNA reads TGTGCCAGCAGCTCACGGACTAGCGTCGCAGATACGCAGTATTTT.

In regard to this clone: The junction and the germline gene differ at one end; a read error may be behind it. The chain joins TRBV7-7 to TRBJ2-5; TRBD1 agrees at 8 bases. The V gene's germline CDR1 is SSHAT and CDR2 FNYEAQ (reference sequence). The CDR3 contains 16 residues. CDR3 in DNA: TGTGCTAGCAGCTTAGGGACAGGCCCCTTCCAAGAGACCCAGTACTTC. This codes for CASSLGTGPFQETQYF.

The rearrangement links TRBV7-8 to TRBJ1-2, with 11 bases lining up with TRBD1. CDR3 size: 17 residues. Germline CDR1 reads SGHVS; CDR2 reads FQNEAQ. V lost 5 bases and J lost 3; bases outside the gene matches: 11. CDR3 sequence: CASSPTLPGQGDYGYTF. The CDR3 bases are TGTGCCAGCAGCCCAACCCTCCCGGGACAGGGGGACTATGGCTACACCTTC.

The CDR3 protein is CASGSPQGQPYGYTF. In DNA, the CDR3 is TGTGCTAGTGGTTCCCCCCAGGGGCAACCCTATGGCTACACCTTC. The chain joins TRBV12-5 to TRBJ1-2; D is perhaps TRBD1 (6 bases). CDR3 length: 15 amino acids. The germline V gene has CDR1 LGHNT and CDR2 FRNRAP. Between the trimmed V and J ends, which lost 4 bases and 4 bases, there was a span of 16 bases. Full variable domain (remainder filled in from reference TRBV12-5 and TRBJ1-2): DARVTQTPRHKVTEMGQEVTMRCQPILGHNTVFWYRQTMMQGLELLAYFRNRAPLDDSGMPKDRFSAEMPDATLATLKIQPSEPRDSAVYFCASGSPQGQPYGYTFGSGTRLTVV.

The V gene is TRBV4-1, the J gene TRBJ1-4, with a possible D match to TRBD1 (5 bases). The CDR3 totals 18 residues. V was trimmed by 4 bases and J by 0 bases, leaving 18 bases between them. The V gene's germline CDR1 is MGHRA and CDR2 YSYEKL. Here the CDR3 reads CASSLAEGLLATNEKLFF. As DNA, the CDR3 is TGCGCCAGCAGCCTCGCGGAGGGGTTACTTGCAACTAATGAAAAACTGTTTTTT.

The CDR3 spells CASSQSTGNSYNEQFF. As DNA, the CDR3 is TGTGCCAGCAGCCAATCGACTGGAAACTCCTACAATGAGCAGTTCTTC. V and J are TRBV4-2 and TRBJ2-1, with D unclear. Germline V gives CDR1 LGHNA, CDR2 YNFKEQ. Trimming pared 2 bases from V and 0 bases from J, leaving 11 bases between. This CDR3 has 16 residues.

V gene TRBV6-1 combines with J gene TRBJ2-5, with 9 bases fitting TRBD1. CDR1 and CDR2 from the germline V gene are MNHNS and SASEGT. V shed 6 bases, J shed 5 bases, and the junction held 7 bases outside the gene matches. This CDR3 is 14 amino acids long. CDR3 sequence: CASRDTQGAETQYF. The CDR3 coding sequence is TGTGCCAGCAGAGACACACAGGGGGCTGAGACCCAGTACTTC.

The gene calls are TRBV19 and TRBJ2-3; D is perhaps TRBD1 (6 bases). Germline loops: CDR1 LNHDA, CDR2 SQIVND (reference sequence). V was clipped by 5 bases and J by 3 bases, with 9 bases between them. The CDR3 extends over 13 amino acids. As DNA, the CDR3 is TGTGCCAGTAGTGTACAGGGTACAGATACGCAGTATTTT. It is translated as CASSVQGTDTQYF.

The J gene is TRBJ2-2, the V gene TRBV4-2, with D hard to call. This CDR3 is built from 18 residues. The germline V and J ends were trimmed by 0 bases and 4 bases, with 18 bases remaining between them. Germline values: CDR1 LGHNA, CDR2 YNFKEQ. The CDR3 loop is CASSQDLRALRSTGELFF. As DNA, the CDR3 is TGTGCCAGCAGCCAAGATCTGAGAGCTCTAAGGAGCACCGGGGAGCTGTTTTTT.

The chain employs TRBV5-1 and TRBJ2-2; the D call may be TRBD1 or TRBD2 (6 bases each). Trimming pared 3 bases from V and 8 bases from J, leaving 14 bases between. CDR1 SGHRS and CDR2 YFSETQ come from the germline V gene. This CDR3 contains 14 residues. For the CDR3, the DNA is TGCGCCAGCAGCTCCGAAGGGGGGACGGGGGAGCTGTTTTTT. Its translation: CASSSEGGTGELFF.

The V call is TRBV14, the J call TRBJ2-1, with TRBD2 identical over 11 bases. Germline V gene lookup returns CDR1 SGHDN and CDR2 FVKESK. Trimming cost V 1 base and J 0 bases; bases outside gene matches: 8. The CDR3 covers 19 residues. The CDR3 sequence: CASSQVMTSGVYSYNEQFF. The DNA of the CDR3 is TGTGCCAGCAGCCAAGTGATGACTAGCGGGGTTTACTCCTACAATGAGCAGTTCTTC. Together with reference TRBV14 and TRBJ2-1, the CDR3 gives the full variable domain: EAGVTQFPSHSVIEKGQTVTLRCDPISGHDNLYWYRRVMGKEIKFLLHFVKESKQDESGMPNNRFLAERTGGTYSTLKVQPAELEDSGVYFCASSQVMTSGVYSYNEQFFGPGTRLTVL.

The chain joins TRBV5-1 to TRBJ2-1; TRBD2 matches 7 bases. CDR1 and CDR2 (germline): SGHRS, YFSETQ. Trimming cost V 0 bases and J 2 bases; bases outside gene matches: 5. The CDR3 contains 16 residues. As DNA, the CDR3 is TGCGCCAGCAGCTTGGGGGCGGGAGTAACCTACAATGAGCAGTTCTTC. Translation gives CASSLGAGVTYNEQFF.

This chain connects TRBV9 to TRBJ1-2; TRBD1 is a possible D gene (6 bases). The length of the CDR3 is 15 residues. Germline V gives CDR1 SGDLS, CDR2 YYNGEE. Trimming removed 3 bases from V and 1 base from J, with 13 bases in between. CDR3 nucleotides: TGTGCCAGCAGCGCCAGGGACACTAATAACTATGGCTACACCTTC. This sequence encodes CASSARDTNNYGYTF.